This entry lists 2 T cell receptor beta chains sequenced from one sample in a study of long-term antiretroviral therapy in people with HIV. Survey-level resolution applied to immunoSEQ assay v3.0. Clones were read by immunoSEQ multiplex PCR, and TCRdb kept only the in-frame ones, dropping some. The sample yields 30,000 to 40,000 clones, 80% to 90% seen once. The sequenced sample was unsorted PBMCs, obtained 2.2 years after starting antiretroviral therapy. These receptors all stem from a man aged 18 to 29 with HIV.

The chain joins TRBV7-2 to TRBJ1-1, with D perhaps TRBD1 (5 bases). CDR1 SGHTA and CDR2 FQGNSA come from the germline V gene. The CDR3 is 15 amino acids. V was shortened by 3 bases and J by 2 bases, with 13 bases between the two germline ends. The CDR3 coding sequence is TGTGCCAGCAGCTTTTCAGGACACGCTAACACTGAAGCTTTCTTT. Protein sequence: CASSFSGHANTEAFF. The entire variable domain, with the rest obtained from reference TRBV7-2 and TRBJ1-1, is as follows: GAGVSQSPSNKVTEKGKDVELRCDPISGHTALYWYRQSLGQGLEFLIYFQGNSAPDKSGLPSDRFSAERTGGSVSTLTIQRTQQEDSAVYLCASSFSGHANTEAFFGQGTRLTVV.

The rearrangement links TRBV12-2 to TRBJ1-5; TRBD1 is the table's D call and was not checked against the DNA. TRBV12-2 is described as a pseudogene. This CDR3 region has 15 residues. The CDR3 DNA follows: TGTGCAAGTCGCGAGAGGACAGGCCGCAATCAGCCCCAGCATTTT. It encodes CASRERTGRNQPQHF.